These T cell receptor beta chains were read from a single sample in a study of vaccination and CD4 T cells after COVID-19. TCRdb reanalysed the PCR reads using MiXCR and keeps one entry per CDR3 protein. The data show over 15,000 distinct CDR3 sequences, around 48% seen once. These receptors' targets are unknown. Sequenced: CD4+ T cells from blood, cultured in vitro. Receptors originate from a human donor who had recovered from COVID-19. Both conserved end residues are trimmed from each CDR3. Fields, in order: V gene, D gene, CDR3 protein. A D gene is named only where the DNA matches it firmly.

TRBV27 . ASRSQGDTQY
TRBV19 TRBD1 ASSPITTGHYGYT
TRBV20-1 TRBD2 SARGTSGRSSNEQF
TRBV20-1 . SARPGSAQNTEAF
TRBV2 TRBD1 ASTMRDRARDGYT
TRBV2 . ASSKRRSSYNEQF
TRBV28 . ASSLPQGGQPQH
TRBV6-5 . ASSYSSSRVGATDTQY
TRBV11-3 . ASSSTANYGYT
TRBV20-1 TRBD2 SAWTSEEQF
TRBV19 . ASSIGVDSDTEAF
TRBV20-1 . SARQVLSYNSPLH